This T cell receptor (beta chain) was captured in a study of spatial heterogeneity in lung cancer. Whole-study findings and limits: Within tumors, counts of expanded alpha and beta TCRs tracked tumor mutation counts. Expanded TCRs that were ubiquitous or regional had counts tracking ubiquitous and regional nonsynonymous mutations, respectively.

To note about this clonotype: Its target is not known. Because this beta chain is a stray read in a library intended to capture alpha chains, its abundance should not be given much weight.

TCRdb itself ran the 5' RACE reads through MiXCR, one entry per CDR3 protein. The sample lists roughly 10,000 distinct CDR3 sequences, 10% to 15% occurring once. The CDR3 covers 15 residues. Trimming shortened V by 3 bases and J by 0 bases, and 8 bases separated the two germline ends. The time point is: sample taken at primary tumor resection. The donor population consisted of more than 55 patients with untreated, early-stage non-small cell lung cancer. This specimen consisted of lung tumor tissue, obtained at surgery. This rearrangement joins TRBV12-3 or TRBV12-4 to TRBJ2-2, with D unclear. This TCR was recovered from a male donor with early-stage non-small cell lung cancer. DNA of the CDR3: TGTGCCAGCAGTTTTTACAGCGCGAACACCGGGGAGCTGTTTTTT. Translating gives CASSFYSANTGELFF.